These T cell receptor beta chains were read from a single sample in a study of T cell changes during pregnancy in multiple sclerosis. Assay: immunoSEQ multiplex PCR; the TCRdb copy retains only in-frame clones and omits some. The table lists fewer than 85,000 clones, roughly 96% of them singletons. This material consisted of peripheral blood, taken in the second trimester of pregnancy. The receptors originated from a female donor with multiple sclerosis, enrolled in a pregnancy study. The CDR3 runs from the conserved cysteine through the conserved F or W. Each record gives: CDR3 DNA, CDR3 protein, J gene, D gene, V gene, clone size. D genes are given only for firm matches. Only some rows state a clone size, as once, few, many or a class for expanded clones.

cdr3_nt: TGCGCCAGCAGCCAAGGATTTGGCGGGAGGCCAGATACGCAGTATTTT
cdr3_aa: CASSQGFGGRPDTQYF
j_call: TRBJ2-3
d_call: TRBD2
v_call: TRBV4-1
clone_size: .

cdr3_nt: TGTGCCAGCAGTGGGCGGGCCAACGTCCTGACTTTC
cdr3_aa: CASSGRANVLTF
j_call: TRBJ2-6
d_call: .
v_call: TRBV4-2
clone_size: .

cdr3_nt: TGTGCCAGCAGCTTGCTCTTGACAGGCACACCTACTAGCAATCAGCCCCAGCATTTT
cdr3_aa: CASSLLLTGTPTSNQPQHF
j_call: TRBJ1-5
d_call: .
v_call: TRBV2
clone_size: once

cdr3_nt: TGTGCCAGCAGCTTATCACCCCCAGACTCCGGGACTAGCGATTACAATGAGCAGTTCTTC
cdr3_aa: CASSLSPPDSGTSDYNEQFF
j_call: TRBJ2-1
d_call: TRBD2
v_call: TRBV7-3
clone_size: .

cdr3_nt: TGTGCAAGTCGCTTATTTGATCTGGACAGCACGTCTATGAACACTGAAGCTTTCTTT
cdr3_aa: CASRLFDLDSTSMNTEAFF
j_call: TRBJ1-1
d_call: .
v_call: TRBV12-2
clone_size: .

cdr3_nt: TGCGCCAGCAGCACCGGAGCATATGGCTACACCTTC
cdr3_aa: CASSTGAYGYTF
j_call: TRBJ1-2
d_call: .
v_call: TRBV5-1
clone_size: .

cdr3_nt: TGTGCCAGCAGTGAACAGGGTGGGGCCGGGGAGCTGTTTTTT
cdr3_aa: CASSEQGGAGELFF
j_call: TRBJ2-2
d_call: .
v_call: TRBV25-1
clone_size: .

cdr3_nt: TGTGCCAGCAGCTTAGTGAGTGAGCAGTTCTTC
cdr3_aa: CASSLVSEQFF
j_call: TRBJ2-1
d_call: .
v_call: TRBV7-2
clone_size: .

cdr3_nt: TGTGCCAGCAGCTCGTGGTCTAGCCCTGAAGCTTTCTTT
cdr3_aa: CASSSWSSPEAFF
j_call: TRBJ1-1
d_call: .
v_call: TRBV9
clone_size: .

cdr3_nt: TGTGCCAGCAGTCTGGCGGGCACCCAATCCTACGAGCAGTACTTC
cdr3_aa: CASSLAGTQSYEQYF
j_call: TRBJ2-7
d_call: .
v_call: TRBV5-4
clone_size: .

cdr3_nt: TGTGCCAGTAGTGAGCGGGCGGGACACACCGGGGAGCTGTTTTTT
cdr3_aa: CASSERAGHTGELFF
j_call: TRBJ2-2
d_call: .
v_call: TRBV19
clone_size: once

cdr3_nt: TGTGCCAGCTCGCCCCCGTCTCTAGCGGGAGGTAGCTCCTACGAGCAGTACTTC
cdr3_aa: CASSPPSLAGGSSYEQYF
j_call: TRBJ2-7
d_call: TRBD2
v_call: TRBV18
clone_size: .

cdr3_nt: TGCGCCAGCAGCTTGGCTCTAGCGGGAGGGCTTGTCAATGAGCAGTTCTTC
cdr3_aa: CASSLALAGGLVNEQFF
j_call: TRBJ2-1
d_call: TRBD2
v_call: TRBV5-1
clone_size: .

cdr3_nt: TGTGCCAGCAGTCCCGGACTTTTCTCACCCCTCCACTTT
cdr3_aa: CASSPGLFSPLHF
j_call: TRBJ1-6
d_call: .
v_call: TRBV27
clone_size: .

cdr3_nt: TGTGCCAGCAGCCAGTGGGGGGACCCCTACGAGCAGTACTTC
cdr3_aa: CASSQWGDPYEQYF
j_call: TRBJ2-7
d_call: .
v_call: TRBV7-9
clone_size: .

cdr3_nt: TGTGCCAGCAGCGTAGGTGGTAGCGTGAACACCGGGGAGCTGTTTTTT
cdr3_aa: CASSVGGSVNTGELFF
j_call: TRBJ2-2
d_call: .
v_call: TRBV9
clone_size: .

cdr3_nt: TGTGCCAGCAGTTTTCGGACAGGGAGGGCAGAAAAACTGTTTTTT
cdr3_aa: CASSFRTGRAEKLFF
j_call: TRBJ1-4
d_call: TRBD1
v_call: TRBV27
clone_size: .

cdr3_nt: TGCGCCAGCAGCCGAAGGACTAGCGGGAGCGATGAGCAGTTCTTC
cdr3_aa: CASSRRTSGSDEQFF
j_call: TRBJ2-1
d_call: TRBD2
v_call: TRBV5-1
clone_size: .

cdr3_nt: TGTGCCAGCAGCCAAGTAGCGGGAGTCGACGGGGAGCTGTTTTTT
cdr3_aa: CASSQVAGVDGELFF
j_call: TRBJ2-2
d_call: TRBD2
v_call: TRBV4-2
clone_size: once

cdr3_nt: TGTGCCAGCAGTCGACAGGGATTGACTGAGCAGTTCTTC
cdr3_aa: CASSRQGLTEQFF
j_call: TRBJ2-1
d_call: TRBD1
v_call: TRBV2
clone_size: .

cdr3_nt: TGTGCCAGCAGTTTCCGCGGGAGCTCCTACAATGAGCAGTTCTTC
cdr3_aa: CASSFRGSSYNEQFF
j_call: TRBJ2-1
d_call: TRBD2
v_call: TRBV28
clone_size: .

cdr3_nt: TGTGCCAGTAGTATAGTACCCGGGGAACACTACGAGCAGTACTTC
cdr3_aa: CASSIVPGEHYEQYF
j_call: TRBJ2-7
d_call: .
v_call: TRBV19
clone_size: .

cdr3_nt: TGTGCCAGCAGCTTAGGCCGACTAGTGGACGTCACAGATACGCAGTATTTT
cdr3_aa: CASSLGRLVDVTDTQYF
j_call: TRBJ2-3
d_call: .
v_call: TRBV7-6
clone_size: .

cdr3_nt: TGTGCCAGCAGCGTAGGAGCAGGGGGCTATGGCTACACCTTC
cdr3_aa: CASSVGAGGYGYTF
j_call: TRBJ1-2
d_call: TRBD1
v_call: TRBV9
clone_size: .

cdr3_nt: TGTGCCAGCAGCTCCGGGACAGGGGGCTATGGCTACACCTTC
cdr3_aa: CASSSGTGGYGYTF
j_call: TRBJ1-2
d_call: TRBD1
v_call: TRBV7-9
clone_size: .

cdr3_nt: TGTGCCAGCTCATTACGGACAGCTAGCACAGATACGCAGTATTTT
cdr3_aa: CASSLRTASTDTQYF
j_call: TRBJ2-3
d_call: .
v_call: TRBV18
clone_size: once

cdr3_nt: TGTGCCAGCAGCCAAGATCCCACGGCGGGAGGTAACACCGGGGAGCTGTTTTTT
cdr3_aa: CASSQDPTAGGNTGELFF
j_call: TRBJ2-2
d_call: TRBD2
v_call: TRBV4-2
clone_size: few

cdr3_nt: TGTGCCAGTAGTGCCCTGGGACTAGCGGGAGGTGCGCAAGAGACCCAGTACTTC
cdr3_aa: CASSALGLAGGAQETQYF
j_call: TRBJ2-5
d_call: TRBD2
v_call: TRBV19
clone_size: .

cdr3_nt: TGTGCCTGGAGTGTATTCTCCTATGGCTACACCTTC
cdr3_aa: CAWSVFSYGYTF
j_call: TRBJ1-2
d_call: .
v_call: TRBV30
clone_size: .

cdr3_nt: TGTGCCATCAGTGACCAGGGGCTGAACACTGAAGCTTTCTTT
cdr3_aa: CAISDQGLNTEAFF
j_call: TRBJ1-1
d_call: .
v_call: TRBV10-3
clone_size: .

cdr3_nt: TGCGCCAGCAGCTTGGATATGGGGGGACGCAATGAAAAACTGTTTTTT
cdr3_aa: CASSLDMGGRNEKLFF
j_call: TRBJ1-4
d_call: .
v_call: TRBV5-1
clone_size: .

cdr3_nt: TGTGCCAGCAGCTTACAGGGGAACTATGGCTACACCTTC
cdr3_aa: CASSLQGNYGYTF
j_call: TRBJ1-2
d_call: TRBD1
v_call: TRBV27
clone_size: .